The clone carrying this TCR beta chain was picked up a small number of times. Its target is not known. These data belong to a study of beta chain features in type 1 diabetes. Study background: All of the samples together had approximately 99 million sorted cells examined. Study findings and constraints: There were fewer insertions and more deletions at the VDJ junctions of type 1 diabetes patients. Any HLA-type effect on TCRB rearrangement remained unresolved here. TCRB CDR3 length was moderately but significantly reduced in all four CD4+ subsets of Type 1 diabetes patients.

Expressed TCRB transcripts got sequenced, as all isolated RNA was reverse transcribed. Libraries were prepared by immunoSEQ multiplex PCR; TCRdb keeps only in-frame clonotypes and omits some of them. The sample contains roughly 130,000 clones, about a sixth of which appear only once. Purity exceeded 98% in all sorted populations. CDR1 is SQVTM and CDR2 is ANQGSEA in the germline V gene. The CDR3 runs 13 residues. Trimming removed 6 bases from V and 4 bases from J; junction bases left unmatched: 5. Input material: central memory CD4+ T cells from blood. V is TRBV29-1 and J is TRBJ1-2; 10 bases agree with TRBD1. The clonotype comes from a man aged 30 to 45 with type 1 diabetes. The CDR3 bases are TGCAGCGTCGGGACAGGGGTGAGCTATGGCTACACCTTC. Residues: CSVGTGVSYGYTF.